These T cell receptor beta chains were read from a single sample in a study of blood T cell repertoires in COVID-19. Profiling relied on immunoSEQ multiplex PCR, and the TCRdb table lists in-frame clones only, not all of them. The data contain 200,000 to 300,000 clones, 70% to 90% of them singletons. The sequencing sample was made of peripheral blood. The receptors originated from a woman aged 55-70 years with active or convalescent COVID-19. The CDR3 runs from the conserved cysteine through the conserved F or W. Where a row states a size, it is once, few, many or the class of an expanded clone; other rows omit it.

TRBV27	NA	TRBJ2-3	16	CASSLAPGHGTDTQYF
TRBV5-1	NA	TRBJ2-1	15	CASTLTSGRYNEQFF
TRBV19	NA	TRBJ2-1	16	CASSDGLRGGYNEQFF
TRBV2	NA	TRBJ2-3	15	CASSGTSGGADTQYF
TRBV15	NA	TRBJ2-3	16	CATSRGGQVYTDTQYF
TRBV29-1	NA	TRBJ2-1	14	CSVETGGLYNEQFF
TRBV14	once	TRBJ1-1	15	CASSQVDRLNTEAFF
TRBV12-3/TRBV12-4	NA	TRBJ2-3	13	CASGLAGADTQYF
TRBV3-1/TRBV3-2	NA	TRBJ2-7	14	CASSQGVLAYEQYF
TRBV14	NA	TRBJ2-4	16	CASSQAQGLAKNIQYF
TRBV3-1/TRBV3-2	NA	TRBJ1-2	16	CASSALNRMANYGYTF
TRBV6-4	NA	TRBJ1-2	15	CASSLNRDSLWGYTF
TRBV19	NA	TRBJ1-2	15	CASSIRDRGSYGYTF
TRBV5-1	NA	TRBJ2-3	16	CASSFPSAGAADTQYF
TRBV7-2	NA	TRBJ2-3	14	CASSPASGTDTQYF
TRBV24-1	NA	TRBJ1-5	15	CATSDSRTDNQPQHF
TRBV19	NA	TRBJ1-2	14	CASSSQGAQVGYTF
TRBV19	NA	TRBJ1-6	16	CASSIGTGGDGSPLHF
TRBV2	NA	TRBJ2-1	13	CASSEARGTSKFF
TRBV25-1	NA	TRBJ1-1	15	CASRGNQGHYTEAFF
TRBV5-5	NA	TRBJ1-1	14	CASSFGSGVTEAFF
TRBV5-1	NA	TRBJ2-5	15	CASSSTGTREETQYF
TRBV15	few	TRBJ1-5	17	CATSRDHQVRRHQPQHF
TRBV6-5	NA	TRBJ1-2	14	CASSNQGANYGYTF
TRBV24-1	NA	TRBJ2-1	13	CATEGGTYNEQFF
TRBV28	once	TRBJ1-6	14	CASSLNRAGSPLHF
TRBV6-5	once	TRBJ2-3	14	CASTTSGSSDTQYF
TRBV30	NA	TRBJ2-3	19	CAWSAYTGLAGDPMDTQYF
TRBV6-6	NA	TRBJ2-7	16	CASSYPAGRGQYEQYF
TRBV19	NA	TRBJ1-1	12	CASSRDRGTAFF
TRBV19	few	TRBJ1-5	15	CASSIEGSSWQPQHF
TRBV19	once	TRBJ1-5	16	CASKRLQGQGNQPQHF
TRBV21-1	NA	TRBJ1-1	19	CASSKAPPGWGMMNTEAFF
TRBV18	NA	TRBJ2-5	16	CASSPRSSGGGETQYF
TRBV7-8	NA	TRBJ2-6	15	CASSLFHSGANVLTF
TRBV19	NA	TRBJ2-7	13	CASSIGTGYEQYF
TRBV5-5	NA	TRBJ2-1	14	CASSFSGRANEQFF
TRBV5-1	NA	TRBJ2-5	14	CASSLDPGQETQYF
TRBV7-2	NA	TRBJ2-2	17	CASSLGGLAANTGELFF
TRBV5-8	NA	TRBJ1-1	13	CASRARGKDEAFF
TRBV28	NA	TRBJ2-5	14	CASSLPLPPETQYF
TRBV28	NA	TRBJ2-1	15	CASSTPGRGPNEQFF